Listed below are T cell receptor beta chains from one sample, sequenced in a study of blood T cell repertoires in COVID-19. Sequencing was performed with immunoSEQ multiplex PCR; in TCRdb, only in-frame clones are kept and a portion is missing. This table holds roughly 260,000 clones, about nine tenths found once. Input material: peripheral blood. These receptors were obtained from a man aged 35 to 55 who had recovered from COVID-19. Each CDR3 is given without its conserved first and last residue.

CDR3aa,v_gene,len
ASSQDRGGRGGGSTGELF,TRBV4-1,18
ASSIEATNEKLF,TRBV19,12
ASSLDGGLNTEAF,TRBV11-2,13
ASSQQGLSGNTIY,TRBV3-1/TRBV3-2,13
ASSTTGGMRGYT,TRBV6-5,12
ASSSRTDYEQY,TRBV7-9,11
ASSFPPGQGRRPQH,TRBV28,14
ASSEQGEGTEAF,TRBV9,12
ASSPTGFDQPQH,TRBV5-1,12
ASSHTSGRFGETQY,TRBV7-3,14
ASSSNRAGANVLT,TRBV5-1,13
AIRGTSGRAGWTDTQY,TRBV10-3,16
ASSLLSRETQY,TRBV7-9,11
ASSLTTGVTDTQY,TRBV7-9,13
ASSLVSRTGGWGGYT,TRBV7-8,15
ASSLDSHEQY,TRBV6-5,10